These 10 T cell receptor beta chains share one sample of origin, sequenced in a study of T cells in Graves' hyperthyroidism and ophthalmopathy (dated by TCRdb to 2018 to 2020). Libraries came from multiplex PCR. Sequenced on an Illumina HiSeq 2000. Amplification of TCR beta CDR3 regions was carried out from RNA transcripts. The TCR CDR3 was subjected to a first round of RT-PCR using the HTBI primer set and the Qiagen OneStep RT-PCR kit. Starting from the raw public reads, TCRdb applied fastp trimming at Q25, assembled clones with MiXCR and retained in-frame beta chains. Here each entry gathers all rows of one CDR3 protein and keeps the most common genes and DNA. Present in this sample are about 350,000 distinct CDR3 sequences, 11% to 15% of which were seen just once. 20% to 25% of the sample rests with the top ten. Sequenced: blood. These receptors originate from a woman in her 30s with Graves' hyperthyroidism.

This clonotype was observed many times. The chain carries TRBV20-1 and TRBJ2-7, with no clear D. The CDR3 consists of 14 residues. The germline V gene encodes CDR1 DFQATT and CDR2 SNEGSKA (reference sequence). With 0 bases removed from V and 3 bases from J, the gap between germline ends came to 12 bases. The CDR3 loop is CSARDVVGYYEQYF. In DNA, the CDR3 is TGCAGTGCTAGAGATGTGGTGGGGTACTACGAGCAGTACTTC.

This clonotype was seen repeatedly, ten times or more. The V and J genes are TRBV20-1 and TRBJ2-5; 11 bases line up with TRBD2. V lost 6 bases, J lost 3 bases, and 3 bases stayed unmatched. Germline lookup yields CDR1 DFQATT and CDR2 SNEGSKA (reference sequence). The CDR3 runs 13 residues. In DNA form, the CDR3 reads TGCAGTGCCATGGGACTAGCGGAAGAGACCCAGTACTTC. It yields the protein CSAMGLAEETQYF.

This clonotype was found a few times. The rearrangement links TRBV2 to TRBJ2-2; D not resolved. The germline V gene has CDR1 SNHLY and CDR2 FYNNEI. Between the trimmed V and J ends, which lost 3 bases and 1 base, there was a span of 6 bases. The CDR3 spans 14 residues. The CDR3 reads CASSDRLNTGELFF. The CDR3 DNA sequence: TGTGCCAGCAGTGATAGGCTGAACACCGGGGAGCTGTTTTTT.

This clonotype occurred a few times. This chain uses TRBV7-2 with TRBJ2-2; D is ambiguous. V was trimmed by 5 bases and J by 5 bases, leaving 18 bases between them. In germline, CDR1 is SGHTA, CDR2 FQGNSA. The CDR3 has 16 amino acids. This chain's CDR3 is CASSPPAADDTGELFF. The CDR3 nucleotides read TGTGCCAGCAGCCCCCCCGCCGCTGATGATACCGGGGAGCTGTTTTTT.

The V and J genes are TRBV10-3 and TRBJ2-3; 7 positions agree with TRBD2. This CDR3 has 16 amino acids. V was clipped by 0 bases and J by 4 bases; unmatched bases: 7. Germline-derived CDR1 and CDR2 are ENHRY and SYGVKD. CDR3 sequence (DNA): TGTGCCATCAGTGAGTCGACGGCTAGCGGAGCAGATACGCAGTATTTT. It translates to CAISESTASGADTQYF.

The CDR3 sequence: CASTRQDGTYEQYF. In DNA form, the CDR3 reads TGCGCCAGCACCCGACAGGACGGTACCTACGAGCAGTACTTC. This chain joins TRBV4-1 and TRBJ2-7; weak D call: TRBD1 (6 bases). V was trimmed by 7 bases and J by 2 bases, leaving 15 bases between them. CDR3 length equals 14 residues. Germline assignment: CDR1 MGHRA and CDR2 YSYEKL.

This clonotype appeared many times. V is TRBV20-1 and J is TRBJ1-2, with D tentatively TRBD1 (6 bases). The germline gives CDR1 DFQATT, CDR2 SNEGSKA (reference sequence). CDR3 length: 11 amino acids. The germline V and J ends were trimmed by 5 bases and 7 bases, with 11 bases remaining between them. This CDR3 reads CSAQGQPGYTF. CDR3 in DNA: TGCAGTGCTCAAGGACAGCCTGGCTACACCTTC.

This clonotype came up many times. J is TRBJ1-2 and V is TRBV28; 7 bases agree with TRBD1. Losses at the gene ends were 7 bases for V and 5 bases for J; bases not matched to a gene: 10. Per the germline V gene, CDR1 is MDHEN and CDR2 is SYDVKM. The CDR3 is made up of 14 amino acids. CDR3 sequence: CASTPTGRRYGYTF. DNA for the CDR3: TGTGCCAGCACCCCGACAGGGAGGCGTTATGGCTACACCTTC.

This clonotype turned up a few times. A read error may produce the germline difference seen at one junction end. CDR3 in amino acids: CASSFGRALGETQYF. CDR3 in DNA: TGTGCTAGCAGCTTCGGGAGGGCCCTCGGAGAGACCCAGTACTTC. The chain carries TRBV7-7 and TRBJ2-5; the match to TRBD2 covers 8 bases. The germline gives CDR1 SSHAT, CDR2 FNYEAQ (reference sequence). The CDR3 sequence is 15 residues long. The whole variable domain, filled in from reference TRBV7-7 and TRBJ2-5, reads GAGVSQSPRYKVTKRGQDVTLRCDPISSHATLYWYQQALGQGPEFLTYFNYEAQPDKSGLPSDRFSAERPEGSISTLTIQRTEQRDSAMYRCASSFGRALGETQYFGPGTRLLVL.

This clonotype has just one count. This sequence may be a read error, since a much larger clone differs from it by one base. Here the CDR3 reads CASRQPGGTQHF. The CDR3 DNA reads TGTGCCAGCCGCCAGCCTGGGGGGACCCAGCATTTT. The gene calls are TRBV12-3 or TRBV12-4 and TRBJ1-5, with a possible D match to TRBD1 (5 bases). Trimming left V 8 bases short and J 11 bases short, with 16 bases between. CDR3 size: 12 residues.